The 18 T cell receptor beta chains below were found in one sample sequenced in a study of identical twins. Each CDR3 protein gets one entry after TCRdb re-called the 5' RACE reads with MiXCR. The table lists about 250,000 distinct CDR3 sequences, 6% to 8% of them singletons. The sample was also linked to a second study, of yellow fever vaccine responses in identical twins.

The sequencing sample was made of CD8+ T cells sorted from blood. All receptors derive from a woman aged 18-29 years in good health.

CDR3 sequence reads: CASGLATPSSYEQYF. In DNA form, the CDR3 reads TGTGCTAGTGGTTTGGCCACACCCAGCTCCTACGAGCAGTACTTC. The rearrangement uses TRBV12-5 and TRBJ2-7; D unclear. The germline gives CDR1 LGHNT, CDR2 FRNRAP. CDR3 size: 15 residues. V lost 1 base, J lost 0 bases, and 10 bases lay in between.

Worth noting for this clonotype: At one end the junction does not follow the germline gene, possibly because of a read error. The chain links TRBV5-6 to TRBJ2-1, with unresolved D. Looked up from germline, CDR1 is SGHDT and CDR2 is YYEEEE. The CDR3 is 13 residues long. CDR3 amino acids: CASSDSSYNELFF. The CDR3 DNA sequence: TGTGCCAGCAGCGATAGCTCCTACAATGAGCTGTTCTTC.

V usage is TRBV27 and J usage is TRBJ2-2; D uncertain. V was cut by 10 bases and J by 1 base, with 7 bases left in between. The CDR3 is made up of 12 amino acids. Germline V gives CDR1 MNHEY, CDR2 SMNVEV (reference sequence). CDR3 nucleotides: TGTGCCACCTGGCGGAACACCGGGGAGCTGTTTTTT. Amino acids: CATWRNTGELFF.

At least ten counts were recorded for this clonotype. Germline is not matched at one junction end, which may reflect a read error. This sequence joins TRBV29-1 and TRBJ2-5; 7 bases align to TRBD1. This CDR3 comprises 14 residues. The germline V gene encodes CDR1 SQVTM and CDR2 ANQGSEA. The CDR3 DNA sequence: TGCAGCGTGGAAGGGGACAGTTACCAAGAGACCCAGTACTTC. Its protein is CSVEGDSYQETQYF.

This clonotype was observed a few times. The CDR3 DNA sequence: TGCGCCAGCAGCCAAGGGTCTGATTTCGGTCAGCCCCAGCATTTT. Its protein product is CASSQGSDFGQPQHF. V is TRBV4-1 and J is TRBJ1-5; D not resolved. V was shortened by 1 base and J by 6 bases, with 13 bases between the two germline ends. CDR1 MGHRA and CDR2 YSYEKL come from the germline V gene. The CDR3 totals 15 residues.

This clonotype came up many times. This chain joins TRBV12-3 or TRBV12-4 and TRBJ2-4, with D tentatively TRBD2 (6 bases). The CDR3 runs 14 residues. V lost 8 bases and J lost 0, with 11 bases in between. CDR3: CASGGLLAKNIQYF. The CDR3, as DNA: TGTGCCAGCGGGGGGTTACTAGCCAAAAACATTCAGTACTTC.

In this sample, this clonotype turned up a few times. The chain is built from TRBV7-3 and TRBJ2-1; D not resolved. The CDR3 loop spans 16 amino acids. Between the trimmed V and J ends, which lost 1 base and 6 bases, there was a span of 16 bases. Germline V CDR1 and CDR2: SGHTA, FQGTGA. Here the CDR3 reads CASSLSGLDSINEQFF. CDR3 in DNA: TGTGCCAGCAGCTTAAGTGGTCTAGATAGTATCAATGAGCAGTTCTTC.

This clonotype was seen repeatedly, ten times or more. The rearrangement uses TRBV5-1 and TRBJ2-5; no firm D call. The length of the CDR3 is 13 residues. Germline V CDR1 and CDR2: SGHRS, YFSETQ. Trimming took 4 bases from V and 5 from J, leaving 12 bases between them. CDR3 sequence: CASSQDEEETQYF. CDR3 DNA: TGCGCCAGCAGCCAGGACGAGGAGGAGACCCAGTACTTC.

This clonotype was seen many times. V gene TRBV29-1 combines with J gene TRBJ1-1; D uncertain. The CDR3 runs to 11 residues. V shed 6 bases and J shed 0 bases, with 5 bases lying between them. Per germline, CDR1 SQVTM and CDR2 ANQGSEA. The CDR3 nucleotides are TGCAGCGTGTGGTTGAACACTGAAGCTTTCTTT. It codes for CSVWLNTEAFF. Together with reference TRBV29-1 and TRBJ1-1, the CDR3 gives the full variable domain: SAVISQKPSRDICQRGTSLTIQCQVDSQVTMMFWYRQQPGQSLTLIATANQGSEATYESGFVIDKFPISRPNLTFSTLTVSNMSPEDSSIYLCSVWLNTEAFFGQGTRLTVV.

In its sample, this clonotype was seen a few times. The chain links TRBV7-9 to TRBJ1-2, with 7 bases identical to TRBD1. V was pared by 2 bases and J by 1 base, with 1 base of the junction left unmatched. Germline V lookup: CDR1 SEHNR, CDR2 FQNEAQ (reference sequence). The CDR3 spans 14 residues. The CDR3 DNA sequence: TGTGCCAGCAGCTTAACAGGGGATAACTATGGCTACACCTTC. It yields the protein CASSLTGDNYGYTF.

This clonotype was detected many times. CDR3 sequence: CASSLPGTANTEAFF. The CDR3 coding sequence is TGTGCCAGCAGTTTACCCGGGACAGCGAACACTGAAGCTTTCTTT. The chain combines TRBV12-3 or TRBV12-4 with TRBJ1-1, with 7 nucleotides matching TRBD1. V dropped 2 bases and J dropped 1; count of bases not matched to a gene: 4. This CDR3 region has 15 residues.

This clonotype was seen more than once but under ten times. The chain couples TRBV19 to TRBJ1-5; D is undetermined. Germline assignment: CDR1 LNHDA and CDR2 SQIVND (reference sequence). V dropped 0 bases and J dropped 6 bases, with 12 bases sitting between them. This CDR3 has 15 residues. CDR3 region: CASSIDLRALQPQHF. The CDR3 bases are TGTGCCAGTAGTATAGATCTGCGAGCGCTTCAGCCCCAGCATTTT.

Many counts were recorded for this clonotype. The V gene is TRBV18, the J gene TRBJ2-1; TRBD2 is a possible D gene (6 bases). Trimming took 0 bases from V and 4 from J, leaving 16 bases between them. Germline V gene lookup returns CDR1 KGHSH and CDR2 LQKENI. The CDR3 runs to 17 residues. The CDR3: CASSPPGSSARYNEQFF. DNA for the CDR3: TGTGCCAGCTCACCACCGGGCTCTAGCGCCCGTTACAATGAGCAGTTCTTC.

This clonotype was observed at least ten times. The chain couples TRBV15 to TRBJ1-4; no reliable D call. The germline V and J ends were trimmed by 1 base and 7 bases, with 19 bases remaining between them. Germline CDR1 is LNHNV and CDR2 is YYDKDF (reference sequence). The CDR3 runs 17 residues. The CDR3 reads CATSRGLDSSVGEKLFF. CDR3 DNA: TGTGCCACCAGCAGAGGCCTGGACTCTTCTGTGGGTGAAAAACTGTTTTTT.

This clonotype was counted a few times. The rearrangement joins TRBV6-2 or TRBV6-3 to TRBJ2-2; TRBD1 or TRBD2 may be the D gene (5 bases each). The germline gives CDR1 MNHEY, CDR2 SVGEGT. This CDR3 is built from 14 residues. Trimming stripped 10 bases from V and 3 bases from J, with 15 bases between. For the CDR3, the DNA is TGTGCCACTACGTCTGGGACCGACACCGGGGAGCTGTTTTTT. Translation: CATTSGTDTGELFF.

The table lists this clonotype with a few counts. The chain is built from TRBV9 and TRBJ1-1, with no clear D. The CDR3 contains 13 residues. Germline V CDR1 and CDR2: SGDLS, YYNGEE. Trimming stripped 4 bases from V and 1 base from J, with 8 bases between. For the CDR3, the DNA is TGTGCCAGCAGCCCTGTTCCGAACACTGAAGCTTTCTTT. The encoded protein is CASSPVPNTEAFF.

This clonotype was seen more than once but under ten times. The chain has TRBV5-6 and TRBJ2-3, with D possibly TRBD1 on 5 matching bases. Looked up from germline, CDR1 is SGHDT and CDR2 is YYEEEE. CDR3 size: 14 residues. Trimming left V 0 bases short and J 4 bases short, with 9 bases between. The CDR3 nucleotides read TGTGCCAGCAGCTTGGAGTCAGGGCCAGATACGCAGTATTTT. This codes for CASSLESGPDTQYF. Combining the CDR3 with reference TRBV5-6 and TRBJ2-3 gives the whole variable domain DAGVTQSPTHLIKTRGQQVTLRCSPKSGHDTVSWYQQALGQGPQFIFQYYEEEERQRGNFPDRFSGHQFPNYSSELNVNALLLGDSALYLCASSLESGPDTQYFGPGTRLTVL.

This clonotype was observed at least ten times. The chain uses TRBV29-1 and TRBJ2-6, with D unclear. V was clipped by 0 bases and J by 6 bases, with 9 bases between them. The CDR3 length is 14 residues. Germline assignment: CDR1 SQVTM and CDR2 ANQGSEA. CDR3 residues: CSVEDYAEANVLTF. CDR3 DNA: TGCAGCGTTGAAGACTACGCTGAGGCCAACGTCCTGACTTTC.